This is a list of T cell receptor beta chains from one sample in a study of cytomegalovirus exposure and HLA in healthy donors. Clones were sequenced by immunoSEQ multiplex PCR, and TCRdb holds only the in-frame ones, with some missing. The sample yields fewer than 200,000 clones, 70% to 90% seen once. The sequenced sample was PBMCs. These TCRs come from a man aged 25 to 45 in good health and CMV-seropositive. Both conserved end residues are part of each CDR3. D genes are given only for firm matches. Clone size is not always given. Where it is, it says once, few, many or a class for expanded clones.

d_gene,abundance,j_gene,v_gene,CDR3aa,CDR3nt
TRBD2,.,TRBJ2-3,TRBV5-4,CASSLELAGGTDTQYF,TGTGCCAGCAGCCTTGAACTAGCGGGAGGCACAGATACGCAGTATTTT
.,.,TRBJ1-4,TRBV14,CASSAGLNEKLFF,TGTGCCAGCTCGGCAGGGCTCAATGAAAAACTGTTTTTT
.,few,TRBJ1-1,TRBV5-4,CASSLTGNTEAFF,TGTGCCAGCAGCTTGACTGGGAACACTGAAGCTTTCTTT
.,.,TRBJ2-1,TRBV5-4,CASSSTGPYNEQFF,TGTGCCAGCAGCTCAACCGGTCCCTACAATGAGCAGTTCTTC
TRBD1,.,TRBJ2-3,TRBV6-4,CASSPGQGHTDTQYF,TGTGCCAGCAGTCCGGGACAGGGACACACAGATACGCAGTATTTT
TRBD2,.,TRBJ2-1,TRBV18,CASSPLASGSSEQFF,TGTGCCAGCTCACCACTAGCTAGCGGGAGCTCTGAGCAGTTCTTC
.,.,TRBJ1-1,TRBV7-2,CASSLKLRDTEAFF,TGTGCCAGCAGCTTAAAGCTCCGGGACACTGAAGCTTTCTTT
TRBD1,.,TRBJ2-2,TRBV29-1,CSVAPGTGTVGELFF,TGCAGCGTTGCCCCCGGGACAGGGACGGTCGGGGAGCTGTTTTTT
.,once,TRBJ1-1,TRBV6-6,CASSQGNTEAFF,TGTGCCAGCAGTCAGGGTAACACTGAAGCTTTCTTT
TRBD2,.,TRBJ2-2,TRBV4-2,CASSQAGGGTGELFF,TGTGCCAGCAGCCAAGCGGGAGGGGGGACCGGGGAGCTGTTTTTT
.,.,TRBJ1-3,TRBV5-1,CASSPQDPSSGNTIYF,TGCGCCAGCAGCCCCCAGGATCCAAGCTCTGGAAACACCATATATTTT
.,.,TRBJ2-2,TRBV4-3,CASSQDLSELHTGELFF,TGCGCCAGCAGCCAAGATCTGTCCGAGTTGCACACCGGGGAGCTGTTTTTT
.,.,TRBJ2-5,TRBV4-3,CASSQDPGTSYQETQYF,TGCGCCAGCAGCCAAGACCCCGGGACTTCGTACCAAGAGACCCAGTACTTC
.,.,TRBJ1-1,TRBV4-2,CASSQDERTVLSEAFF,TGTGCCAGCAGCCAAGATGAGAGAACAGTTCTCTCTGAAGCTTTCTTT
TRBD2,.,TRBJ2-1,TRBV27,CATTSGRTYNEQFF,TGTGCCACTACTAGCGGGAGGACCTACAATGAGCAGTTCTTC
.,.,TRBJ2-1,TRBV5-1,CASSLVAGSSYNEQFF,TGCGCCAGCAGCTTGGTGGCGGGAAGCTCCTACAATGAGCAGTTCTTC
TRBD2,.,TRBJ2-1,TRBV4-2,CASSERERGSSYNEQFF,TGTGCCAGCAGCGAACGGGAGCGGGGTAGCTCCTACAATGAGCAGTTCTTC
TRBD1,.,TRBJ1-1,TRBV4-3,CASSQGQGATEAFF,TGCGCCAGCAGCCAGGGACAGGGAGCCACTGAAGCTTTCTTT
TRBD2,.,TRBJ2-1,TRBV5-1,CASSLGASGGNEQFF,TGCGCCAGCAGCTTGGGGGCTAGCGGGGGTAATGAGCAGTTCTTC
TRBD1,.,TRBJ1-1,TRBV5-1,CASSLATGDTEAFF,TGCGCCAGCAGCTTGGCGACAGGGGATACTGAAGCTTTCTTT
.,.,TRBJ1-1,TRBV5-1,CASSFGAGGLSAEAFF,TGCGCCAGCAGCTTTGGGGCGGGGGGTTTATCGGCTGAAGCTTTCTTT
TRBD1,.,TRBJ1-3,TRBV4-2,CASSQEGQVVGNTIYF,TGTGCCAGCAGCCAAGAGGGACAGGTGGTAGGAAACACCATATATTTT
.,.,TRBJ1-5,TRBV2,CASTGTTGRQPQHF,TGTGCCAGCACCGGAACGACAGGCAGGCAGCCCCAGCATTTT
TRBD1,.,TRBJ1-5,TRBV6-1,CASTPGGGYQPQHF,TGTGCCAGCACCCCAGGGGGTGGATATCAGCCCCAGCATTTT
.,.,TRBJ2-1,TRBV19,CASSAPFLAGSYNEQFF,TGTGCCAGTAGCGCCCCCTTTCTGGCGGGCTCCTACAATGAGCAGTTCTTC
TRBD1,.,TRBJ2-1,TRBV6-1,CASTLDRGTYNEQFF,TGTGCCAGCACCCTAGACAGGGGCACCTACAATGAGCAGTTCTTC
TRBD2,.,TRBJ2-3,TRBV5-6,CASSLGGLAEGPYTQYF,TGTGCCAGCAGCTTGGGAGGACTAGCGGAGGGGCCCTATACGCAGTATTTT
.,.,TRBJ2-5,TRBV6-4,CASSDSPGETQYF,TGTGCCAGCAGTGACTCGCCCGGTGAGACCCAGTACTTC
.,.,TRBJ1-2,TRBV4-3,CASSQDRQGFYGYTF,TGCGCCAGCAGCCAAGATCGGCAGGGATTCTATGGCTACACCTTC
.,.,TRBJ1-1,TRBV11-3,CASTRTGSTEAFF,TGTGCCAGCACCCGAACAGGGAGCACTGAAGCTTTCTTT
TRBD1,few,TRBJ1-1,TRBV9,CASSEGTGKNTEAFF,TGTGCCAGCAGCGAGGGGACAGGGAAGAACACTGAAGCTTTCTTT
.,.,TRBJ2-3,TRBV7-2,CASSWARSTDTQYF,TGTGCCAGCAGCTGGGCAAGGTCAACAGATACGCAGTATTTT
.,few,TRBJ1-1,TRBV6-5,CASPPGGDNTEAFF,TGTGCCAGCCCCCCCGGGGGAGATAACACTGAAGCTTTCTTT
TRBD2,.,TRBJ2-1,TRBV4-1,CASSQMGLAGDNEQFF,TGCGCCAGCAGCCAGATGGGACTAGCGGGAGACAATGAGCAGTTCTTC
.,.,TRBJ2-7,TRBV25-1,CASSDVDSRHSYEQYF,TGTGCCAGCAGTGACGTGGACTCCCGTCACTCCTACGAGCAGTACTTC
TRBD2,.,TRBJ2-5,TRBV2,CASTGTSRQETQYF,TGTGCCAGCACCGGGACTAGCAGACAAGAGACCCAGTACTTC
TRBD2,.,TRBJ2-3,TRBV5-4,CASSLAGGGSGADTQYF,TGTGCCAGCAGCTTGGCGGGAGGAGGTAGCGGGGCAGATACGCAGTATTTT
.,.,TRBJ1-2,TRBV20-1,CRCGGDGYTF,TGCAGATGTGGAGGGGATGGCTACACCTTC
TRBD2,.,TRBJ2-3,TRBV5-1,CASSLVGLGTDTQYF,TGCGCCAGCAGCTTGGTGGGACTAGGAACAGATACGCAGTATTTT
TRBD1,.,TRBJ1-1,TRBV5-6,CASSLYSTGVNTEAFF,TGTGCCAGCAGCTTGTATTCGACAGGGGTGAACACTGAAGCTTTCTTT
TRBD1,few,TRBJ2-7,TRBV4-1,CASSRTGDYEQYF,TGCGCCAGCAGCCGGACAGGGGATTACGAGCAGTACTTC
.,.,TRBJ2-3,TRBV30,CAWTIAASTDTQYF,TGTGCCTGGACTATAGCGGCTAGCACAGATACGCAGTATTTT